Listed here are 5 T cell receptor beta chains from one sample, sequenced in a study of T cell repertoires in cytomegalovirus infection. MiXCR, run by TCRdb on the reads, gives a single entry per CDR3 protein. The sample has 650,000 to 900,000 distinct CDR3 sequences, 30% to 35% seen once. The antigens these receptors bind are not known. Specimen: cultured CD8+ T cells from PBMCs, collected from culture after CMV antigen stimulation. The receptors stem from a human donor in good health (CMV status not recorded). Some clones in this sample may be carry-over from other donors' samples.

The chain combines TRBV5-6 with TRBJ1-2; TRBD1 is a possible D gene (6 bases). Germline CDR1 reads SGHDT; CDR2 reads YYEEEE. Trimming cost V 3 bases and J 0 bases, with 9 bases left between them. CDR3 length: 14 residues. CDR3 region: CASSWTEANYGYTF. The CDR3 region has the DNA TGTGCCAGCAGCTGGACAGAAGCTAACTATGGCTACACCTTC. The variable domain in full, with the rest retrieved from reference TRBV5-6 and TRBJ1-2, is DAGVTQSPTHLIKTRGQQVTLRCSPKSGHDTVSWYQQALGQGPQFIFQYYEEEERQRGNFPDRFSGHQFPNYSSELNVNALLLGDSALYLCASSWTEANYGYTFGSGTRLTVV.

The chain recombines TRBV19 with TRBJ1-1; D unresolved. The CDR3 consists of 14 residues. Germline V CDR1 and CDR2: LNHDA, SQIVND (reference sequence). V lost 6 bases and J 7 bases, leaving 18 bases between the germline ends. The CDR3 loop reads CASSGLDGWNEAFF. The DNA for the CDR3 is TGTGCCAGTAGCGGACTGGACGGTTGGAATGAAGCTTTCTTT.

V is TRBV27 and J is TRBJ1-2; D possibly corresponds to TRBD1 (6 bases). The CDR3 is 17 residues long. Germline lookup yields CDR1 MNHEY and CDR2 SMNVEV (reference sequence). Between the trimmed V and J ends, which lost 8 bases and 7 bases, there was a span of 29 bases. The CDR3 spells CASRKLTSTGVYIGYTF. CDR3 nucleotide sequence: TGTGCCAGCCGTAAACTGACTTCGACAGGAGTCTATATTGGCTACACCTTC.

The V gene is TRBV6-6, the J gene TRBJ2-1; D is unresolved. This CDR3 spans 15 amino acids. V dropped 0 bases and J dropped 1 base, with 7 bases sitting between them. Germline V CDR1 and CDR2: MNHNY, SVGAGI (reference sequence). This CDR3 reads CASSYSDGSYNEQFF. DNA for the CDR3: TGTGCCAGCAGTTACTCGGACGGGTCCTACAATGAGCAGTTCTTC.

The rearrangement uses TRBV29-1 and TRBJ2-6; D gene unclear. The germline gives CDR1 SQVTM, CDR2 ANQGSEA. V was pared by 4 bases and J by 0 bases, with 13 bases between. This CDR3 has 16 residues. Here the CDR3 reads CSVVVAASSGANVLTF. Written as DNA, the CDR3 is TGCAGCGTTGTTGTGGCGGCGAGCTCTGGGGCCAACGTCCTGACTTTC.